One sample yielded the 13 T cell receptor beta chains listed below, sequenced in a study of blood T cell repertoires in COVID-19. The repertoire was sequenced with immunoSEQ multiplex PCR; TCRdb's copy has only in-frame clones and lacks some. Among around 320,000 clones listed, about nine tenths were seen once. Sequencing input: peripheral blood. The receptors here all came from a woman aged 30 to 39 who had recovered from COVID-19.

The chain combines TRBV28 with TRBJ1-2, with D maybe TRBD1 (5 bases). This CDR3 has 15 amino acids. V was cut by 3 bases and J by 6 bases, with 17 bases left in between. Germline V lookup: CDR1 MDHEN, CDR2 SYDVKM. This chain's CDR3 is CASSLGGTRLNGYTF. In DNA, the CDR3 is TGTGCCAGCAGTTTGGGCGGGACCCGGCTTAATGGCTACACCTTC.

The chain employs TRBV15 and TRBJ2-7; D call uncertain. In germline, CDR1 is LNHNV, CDR2 YYDKDF (reference sequence). The V and J ends lost 0 bases and 6 bases respectively, with 9 bases between them. The CDR3 loop spans 13 amino acids. The CDR3 loop is CATSRDPSSEQYF. The CDR3 DNA sequence: TGTGCCACCAGCAGAGATCCAAGCTCCGAGCAGTACTTC.

A note on this clone: The identical CDR3 is also encoded by other nucleotide sequences in the sample. The chain uses TRBV18 and TRBJ2-7; perhaps TRBD2 as D (6 bases). This CDR3 is built from 13 residues. Per germline, CDR1 KGHSH and CDR2 LQKENI. Trimming removed 3 bases from V and 3 bases from J, with 9 bases in between. The CDR3 is CASSPGLNYEQYF. As DNA, the CDR3 is TGTGCCAGCTCACCCGGACTAAACTACGAGCAGTACTTC.

This clone occurred once. The chain has TRBV4-3 and TRBJ1-2; TRBD1 matches 9 bases. V lost 4 bases, J lost 7 bases, and 4 bases stayed unmatched. Germline loops: CDR1 LGHNA, CDR2 YSLEER. The CDR3 has 13 residues. The CDR3 coding sequence is TGCGCCAGCAGCCTCGACAGGGGGGGTGGCTACACCTTC. The encoded protein is CASSLDRGGGYTF.

The chain recombines TRBV5-4 with TRBJ1-1; the D gene is possibly TRBD1 (5 bases). The CDR3 contains 13 residues. CDR1 and CDR2 (germline): SGHNT, YYREEE (reference sequence). V lost 3 bases and J 5 bases, leaving 11 bases between the germline ends. The CDR3 DNA reads as TGTGCCAGCAGCTGGGGGGGAAGGACTGAAGCTTTCTTT. Its protein product is CASSWGGRTEAFF. Using reference TRBV5-4 and TRBJ1-1 for the parts outside the CDR3, the full variable domain is ETGVTQSPTHLIKTRGQQVTLRCSSQSGHNTVSWYQQALGQGPQFIFQYYREEENGRGNFPPRFSGLQFPNYSSELNVNALELDDSALYLCASSWGGRTEAFFGQGTRLTVV.

This clone was recorded once. The chain is built from TRBV13 and TRBJ2-5; 8 bases line up with TRBD2. CDR3 size: 15 residues. Per germline, CDR1 PRHDT and CDR2 FYEKMQ (reference sequence). Germline trimming cut 5 bases from V and 7 bases from J; bases unmatched to any gene: 12. CDR3 loop: CASSLRGGRGRTQYF. The CDR3 DNA is TGTGCCAGCAGCCTCCGGGGGGGCCGGGGTAGGACCCAGTACTTC.

This sequence joins TRBV7-2 and TRBJ2-2, with D maybe TRBD1 (5 bases). The length of the CDR3 is 13 residues. The germline gives CDR1 SGHTA, CDR2 FQGNSA. Trimming removed 8 bases at V and 1 base at J, with 8 bases between. The CDR3 DNA is TGTGCCAGCGGGGCCGGGAACACCGGGGAGCTGTTTTTT. It is translated as CASGAGNTGELFF.

The chain joins TRBV5-1 to TRBJ2-1; TRBD1 matches at 7 bases. J gave up 13 bases and V 3 bases, and 4 bases lay outside the gene matches. Per the germline V gene, CDR1 is SGHRS and CDR2 is YFSETQ. The CDR3 has 11 residues. CDR3 DNA: TGCGCCAGCAGCTCCGGGACAGTCCAGTTCTTC. This gives the protein CASSSGTVQFF.

J is TRBJ1-1 and V is TRBV6-1; weak D call: TRBD1 (5 bases). Germline CDR1 and CDR2: MNHNS and SASEGT. This CDR3 spans 17 amino acids. V was shortened by 4 bases and J by 0 bases, with 18 bases between the two germline ends. The CDR3 DNA follows: TGTGCCAGCAGTGCCTACAGGTCCCCTAGGATGAACACTGAAGCTTTCTTT. As protein: CASSAYRSPRMNTEAFF.

The chain uses TRBV5-1 and TRBJ2-2; TRBD2 aligns across 7 bases. The CDR3 runs to 14 residues. Trimming at V came to 3 bases and at J to 2 bases, leaving 1 base not matched to a gene. CDR1 is SGHRS and CDR2 is YFSETQ in the germline V gene. CDR3 loop: CASSWDYNTGELFF. CDR3 coding DNA: TGCGCCAGCAGCTGGGACTATAACACCGGGGAGCTGTTTTTT.

The chain links TRBV4-2 to TRBJ2-1; TRBD1 aligns across 8 bases. Trimming took 5 bases from V and 5 from J; bases not matched to a gene: 8. Germline V lookup: CDR1 LGHNA, CDR2 YNFKEQ. CDR3 size: 15 residues. This chain's CDR3 is CASSGRGDRNNEQFF. In nucleotides, the CDR3 is TGTGCCAGCAGCGGAAGGGGGGACAGGAACAATGAGCAGTTCTTC.

The chain combines TRBV5-1 with TRBJ2-6; perhaps TRBD2 as D (5 bases). With 2 bases removed from V and 2 bases from J, the gap between germline ends came to 17 bases. From germline, CDR1 is SGHRS and CDR2 YFSETQ. The CDR3 length is 18 residues. CDR3 sequence reads: CASSFSPMGSAGANVLTF. CDR3 bases: TGCGCCAGCAGCTTTTCCCCTATGGGGAGCGCTGGGGCCAACGTCCTGACTTTC.

V gene TRBV4-3 combines with J gene TRBJ1-3; no reliable D call. Germline CDR1 LGHNA, CDR2 YSLEER. The V and J ends lost 0 bases and 0 bases respectively, with 12 bases between them. This CDR3 has 17 amino acids. The CDR3 sequence is CASSQEGGLGSGNTIYF. The CDR3 DNA follows: TGCGCCAGCAGCCAAGAAGGCGGACTGGGCTCTGGAAACACCATATATTTT.